These 30 T cell receptor beta chains share one sample of origin, sequenced in a study of T cell clonality in common variable immunodeficiency. TCRdb's table, derived via immunoSEQ multiplex PCR, lists solely in-frame clones and lacks some. The sample has tens of thousands of clones, none seen only once; the top ten hold 1.7%. The sample was peripheral blood mononuclear cells. The receptors were gathered from a person aged 18 to 70 in good health.

There are many counts of this clone. Read data end 3 residues before the CDR3 end; the end is taken from the germline J gene. The gene calls are TRBV28 and TRBJ2-7, with a possible D match to TRBD1 (6 bases). There are 16 residues in the CDR3. Germline V gene lookup returns CDR1 MDHEN and CDR2 SYDVKM. Trimming stripped 1 base from V and 1 base from J, with 14 bases between. The part of the CDR3 DNA that was read is TGTGCCAGCAGTTTATTCAAGACAGGATCTTCCTACGAG. Encoded protein: CASSLFKTGSSYE. The whole CDR3 region reads CASSLFKTGSSYEQYF. The whole variable domain, remainder taken from reference TRBV28 and TRBJ2-7, is DVKVTQSSRYLVKRTGEKVFLECVQDMDHENMFWYRQDPGLGLRLIYFSYDVKMKEKGDIPEGYSVSREKKERFSLILESASTNQTSMYLCASSLFKTGSSYEQYFGPGTRLTVT.

The table lists this clone with a few counts. The read ends 3 residues early relative to the CDR3; the germline J gene fills the gap. The gene calls are TRBV19 and TRBJ1-5; D is perhaps TRBD1 (5 bases). In germline, CDR1 is LNHDA, CDR2 SQIVND (reference sequence). The V and J ends lost 8 bases and 2 bases respectively, with 22 bases between them. CDR3 length equals 17 residues. Partial CDR3 DNA: TGTGCCAGTGGACGGGGACTTAAACTGGGTGGCAATCAGCCC. Its translation: CASGRGLKLGGNQP. The entire CDR3 protein is CASGRGLKLGGNQPQHF.

This clone was observed many times. The DNA ends 3 residues before the CDR3 does, and the rest of the CDR3 is filled in from the germline J gene. The gene calls are TRBV5-1 and TRBJ1-4; no clear D gene. With 4 bases removed from V and 8 bases from J, the gap between germline ends came to 15 bases. Germline V gene sequence: CDR1 SGHRS, CDR2 YFSETQ. The length of the CDR3 is 14 residues. CDR3 bases read: TGCGCCAGCAGCCCCTATTCCCCCGGGGAAAAA. The encoded protein is CASSPYSPGEK. The full CDR3 protein reads CASSPYSPGEKLFF.

This clone occurred many times. The sequenced fragment ends 3 residues before the CDR3 boundary, so the rest is inferred from the germline J gene. The V gene is TRBV19, the J gene TRBJ1-5; 7 positions agree with TRBD1. CDR3 length: 14 amino acids. Germline trimming cut 10 bases from V and 2 bases from J; bases unmatched to any gene: 8. CDR1 LNHDA and CDR2 SQIVND come from the germline V gene (reference sequence). CDR3 amino acids: CATSTGIGNQPQHF. The CDR3 bases that were read are TGTGCCACCTCGACAGGGATTGGCAATCAGCCC.

This clone has at least ten counts. The read comes to an end 3 residues before the CDR3 does, leaving the germline J gene to fill in the end. The chain recombines TRBV7-8 with TRBJ1-1; tentative D call: TRBD1 (5 bases). Trimming stripped 5 bases from V and 1 base from J, with 8 bases between. The CDR3 length is 13 residues. Germline assignment: CDR1 SGHVS and CDR2 FQNEAQ. The sequenced CDR3 bases are TGTGCCAGCAGCCAACAGGCGAACACTGAA. Translation: CASSQQANTE. The full CDR3 sequence reads CASSQQANTEAFF.

The sample holds many counts of this clone. The sequence runs out 3 residues before the end of the CDR3; the remainder is reconstructed from the germline J gene. The chain recombines TRBV30 with TRBJ2-3, with 7 positions matching TRBD1. Germline V gene data show CDR1 as GTSNPN and CDR2 as SVGIG (reference sequence). This CDR3 spans 13 amino acids. Germline trimming cut 0 bases from V and 6 bases from J; bases unmatched to any gene: 3. Partial CDR3 DNA: TGTGCCTGGAGTGTTCTAGGGGGCGATACG. Encoded protein: CAWSVLGGDT. The complete CDR3 sequence is CAWSVLGGDTQYF.

On this clone: The read halts 3 residues ahead of the CDR3 end, with the missing end drawn from the germline J gene. The V call is TRBV18, the J call TRBJ1-5; 8 nucleotides match TRBD1. The junction had 7 bases not matched to a gene; V was cut back by 3 bases and J by 0 bases. Germline V gives CDR1 KGHSH, CDR2 LQKENI. This CDR3 comprises 17 residues. The CDR3 loop is CASSPAPTGDSNQPQHF. Incomplete CDR3 DNA: TGTGCCAGCTCACCGGCCCCGACAGGGGATAGCAATCAGCCC.

The sample holds many counts of this clone. The CDR3 end falls 3 residues outside the read, so it is completed with the germline J gene. This rearrangement joins TRBV12-3 or TRBV12-4 to TRBJ2-3; perhaps TRBD2 as D (6 bases). The CDR3 runs to 16 residues. The ends were cut back, 5 bases at V and 0 bases at J, with 15 bases in the middle. The chain's CDR3 is CASSHLAFTSTDTQYF. The sequenced CDR3 bases are TGTGCCAGCAGTCACCTAGCGTTCACTAGCACAGATACG.

This clone was detected ten times or more. The read ends 3 residues early relative to the CDR3; the germline J gene fills the gap. This chain uses TRBV27 with TRBJ2-2, with D perhaps matching TRBD1 or TRBD2 (5 bases each). There are 14 residues in the CDR3. Germline V gene lookup returns CDR1 MNHEY and CDR2 SMNVEV (reference sequence). V was pared by 7 bases and J by 3 bases, with 12 bases between. Incomplete CDR3 DNA: TGTGCCAGCACCCCACGAGGGGACACCGGGGAG. Protein sequence: CASTPRGDTGE. The whole CDR3 reads CASTPRGDTGELFF.

This clone was counted many times. The CDR3 here is CASSSPQGWVEQYF. Incomplete CDR3 DNA: TGTGCCAGCAGTTCCCCTCAGGGGTGGGTCGAG. The chain uses TRBV28 and TRBJ2-7; possibly TRBD1 for D (6 bases). The read terminates 3 residues ahead of where the CDR3 ends, so the germline J gene completes it. Germline V gene lookup returns CDR1 MDHEN and CDR2 SYDVKM. The V end was cut by 4 bases, the J end by 6 bases, with 16 bases between. This CDR3 has 14 amino acids.

This clone came up many times. CDR3 sequence: CASSPILERGGRYEQYF. Partial CDR3 DNA: TGTGCCAGCAGCCCTATCCTCGAGCGGGGGGGACGCTACGAG. V usage is TRBV7-7 and J usage is TRBJ2-7; TRBD2 agrees at 10 bases. The read terminates 3 residues before the CDR3 end, so the remaining end is supplied by the germline J gene. Per the germline V gene, CDR1 is SSHAT and CDR2 is FNYEAQ (reference sequence). The CDR3 is 17 residues long. Unmatched junction bases numbered 13, after V lost 5 bases and J lost 3 bases.

This clone was seen ten or more times. The read halts 3 residues ahead of the CDR3 end, with the missing end drawn from the germline J gene. This chain uses TRBV7-6 with TRBJ2-1; 8 bases line up with TRBD1. The CDR3 sequence is 16 residues long. V gave up 1 base and J gave up 2 bases; unmatched junction bases: 4. Germline lookup yields CDR1 SGHVS and CDR2 FNYEAQ. Incomplete CDR3 DNA: TGTGCCAGCAGCTTAGGTTCCAGGGGGCCCTACAATGAG. Its protein product is CASSLGSRGPYNE. The entire CDR3 protein is CASSLGSRGPYNEQFF.

This clone has ten or more counts. The read stops 3 residues short of the end of the CDR3; the missing end is completed from the germline J gene. The chain uses TRBV4-1 and TRBJ1-2, with 7 positions matching TRBD1. Trimming removed 1 base from V and 1 base from J; junction bases left unmatched: 3. The CDR3 extends over 15 amino acids. Germline assignment: CDR1 MGHRA and CDR2 YSYEKL. CDR3 loop: CASSQVAGGNYGYTF. CDR3 DNA (partial): TGCGCCAGCAGCCAAGTAGCAGGGGGTAACTATGGC.

In this sample, this clone turned up many times. Read sequence stops 3 residues before the CDR3 end, and the germline J gene provides the missing end. J is TRBJ2-7 and V is TRBV19; the D is unclear. The CDR3 covers 13 residues. In germline, CDR1 is LNHDA, CDR2 SQIVND (reference sequence). V was shortened by 3 bases and J by 3 bases, with 9 bases between the two germline ends. Incomplete CDR3 DNA: TGTGCCAGTAGTATGGTCAGGAACTACGAG. This translates into CASSMVRNYE. In full, the CDR3 reads CASSMVRNYEQYF.

This clone was seen ten or more times. Sequencing ends 3 residues short of the CDR3 end; the germline J gene provides the rest. The chain links TRBV30 to TRBJ1-2, with 8 bases lining up with TRBD1. This CDR3 has 11 amino acids. Germline V gives CDR1 GTSNPN, CDR2 SVGIG (reference sequence). Here the CDR3 reads CAWTTGGGYTF. The sequenced CDR3 bases are TGTGCCTGGACCACAGGGGGAGGC.

This clone showed up many times. The CDR3 end is not reached by the read, which stops 3 residues before it; the germline J gene fills it in. The rearrangement links TRBV19 to TRBJ2-1, with 8 positions matching TRBD2. The CDR3 has 17 amino acids. Per germline, CDR1 LNHDA and CDR2 SQIVND (reference sequence). V gave up 5 bases and J gave up 4 bases; unmatched junction bases: 13. The CDR3 spells CASSPPRSRGGYNEQFF. The CDR3 DNA, read in part, is TGTGCCAGTAGTCCTCCTAGGTCCCGGGGGGGTTACAATGAG.

This clone was detected many times. Read sequence stops 3 residues before the CDR3 end, and the germline J gene provides the missing end. V is TRBV5-1 and J is TRBJ1-4, with a tentative D call TRBD1 (5 bases). The ends were cut back, 4 bases at V and 8 bases at J, with 18 bases in the middle. The CDR3 totals 15 residues. The V gene's germline CDR1 is SGHRS and CDR2 YFSETQ. The covered CDR3 bases are TGCGCCAGCAGCGAGGGACTCGCTCGGGGGGAAAAA. It codes for CASSEGLARGEK. The CDR3 in its entirety is CASSEGLARGEKLFF.

This clone was detected ten times or more. The read halts 3 residues ahead of the CDR3 end, with the missing end drawn from the germline J gene. V is TRBV12-3 or TRBV12-4 and J is TRBJ1-5, with a weak D call TRBD1 (5 bases). Trimming left V 6 bases short and J 4 bases short, with 13 bases between. CDR3 length: 14 residues. The CDR3 protein is CASRTANFNQPQHF. Incomplete CDR3 DNA: TGTGCCAGCAGGACAGCGAACTTTAATCAGCCC.

This clone was observed many times. The read terminates 3 residues before the CDR3 end, so the remaining end is supplied by the germline J gene. This chain connects TRBV7-9 to TRBJ2-2; 9 bases match TRBD1. Germline values: CDR1 SEHNR, CDR2 FQNEAQ (reference sequence). The CDR3 consists of 15 residues. V trimming: 6 bases; J trimming: 7 bases; junction bases outside the gene matches: 9. The CDR3 bases that were read are TGTGCCAGCAGGTTCCAAACAGGGGGCAGCGGGGAG. This gives the protein CASRFQTGGSGE. The entire CDR3 reads CASRFQTGGSGELFF.

This clone was seen repeatedly, ten times or more. Read sequence stops 3 residues before the CDR3 end, and the germline J gene provides the missing end. The J gene is TRBJ1-2, the V gene TRBV7-3; D might be TRBD1 (6 bases). The CDR3 is 15 residues long. Germline CDR1 SGHTA, CDR2 FQGTGA. Trimming stripped 2 bases from V and 5 bases from J, with 15 bases between. CDR3 in amino acids: CASSLGPGGGYGYTF. The CDR3 bases that were read are TGTGCCAGCAGCTTAGGTCCTGGAGGGGGTTATGGC.

This clone was found many times. From the germline J gene comes the end of the CDR3, since the read stops 3 residues before it. The chain uses TRBV5-6 and TRBJ1-2; 8 bases are a match to TRBD1. The CDR3 consists of 15 residues. The V gene end was trimmed by 4 bases and the J gene end by 3 bases; junction bases not matched to a gene: 8. Germline V gives CDR1 SGHDT, CDR2 YYEEEE. The CDR3 loop is CASSVLTGEDYGYTF. The CDR3 bases that were read are TGTGCCAGCAGCGTTCTGACAGGGGAGGACTATGGC.

This clone was seen many times. The read terminates 3 residues ahead of where the CDR3 ends, so the germline J gene completes it. The genes are TRBV6-1 and TRBJ2-7; D may be TRBD2 (6 bases). The V gene's germline CDR1 is MNHNS and CDR2 SASEGT. The V end lost 1 base, the J end lost 6 bases, and 16 bases lay between the germline ends. The CDR3 contains 15 residues. CDR3 DNA (partial): TGTGCCAGCAGTGAAGGGACGGGACTGCTCGTCGAG. Its protein product is CASSEGTGLLVE. The entire CDR3 reads CASSEGTGLLVEQYF.

This clone turned up a few times. The CDR3 goes on 3 residues after the read ends, and that part is filled in from the germline J gene. V is TRBV30 and J is TRBJ2-4, with TRBD2 matching 7 bases. The CDR3 length is 13 residues. CDR1 is GTSNPN and CDR2 is SVGIG in the germline V gene (reference sequence). CDR3 in amino acids: CACWAGANYGQYF. The CDR3 DNA, read in part, is TGTGCCTGCTGGGCGGGAGCTAACTATGGT.

About this clone itself: The read ends 3 residues shy of where the CDR3 ends; the end is completed using the germline J gene. This sequence joins TRBV25-1 and TRBJ2-1; 9 nucleotides align to TRBD2. The CDR3 length is 18 residues. Germline-derived CDR1 and CDR2 are MGHDK and SYGVNS. V lost 3 bases and J lost 0; bases outside the gene matches: 9. Incomplete CDR3 DNA: TGTGCCAGCAGTGATCTCAGCGGGGGGTCGAGCTCCTACAATGAG. The encoded protein is CASSDLSGGSSSYNE. The whole CDR3 protein reads CASSDLSGGSSSYNEQFF.

This clone occurred many times. The read terminates 3 residues before the CDR3 end, so the remaining end is supplied by the germline J gene. This chain joins TRBV15 and TRBJ2-3, with D tentatively TRBD1 (5 bases). With 0 bases removed from V and 0 bases from J, the gap between germline ends came to 10 bases. Looked up from germline, CDR1 is LNHNV and CDR2 is YYDKDF (reference sequence). The CDR3 has 16 amino acids. CDR3 sequence reads: CATSRDTGSSTDTQYF. Partial CDR3 DNA: TGTGCCACCAGCAGAGATACAGGATCTAGCACAGATACG.

This clone occurred many times. The CDR3 end lies 3 residues beyond the end of the read and is filled in from the germline J gene. The V and J genes are TRBV5-1 and TRBJ2-2, with 8 bases lining up with TRBD2. The CDR3 has 15 amino acids. Germline assignment: CDR1 SGHRS and CDR2 YFSETQ. V gave up 4 bases and J gave up 4 bases; unmatched junction bases: 6. The sequenced CDR3 bases are TGCGCCAGCAGCCTGGGGACTAGTAGCACCGGGGAG. Translating it yields CASSLGTSSTGE. From start to end, the CDR3 is CASSLGTSSTGELFF.

This clone was counted many times. The read finishes 3 residues shy of the CDR3 end, and the germline J gene is used to complete it. J is TRBJ2-1 and V is TRBV7-3; 9 positions match TRBD2. This CDR3 has 14 residues. CDR1 and CDR2 (germline): SGHTA, FQGTGA. Trimming at V came to 5 bases and at J to 7 bases, leaving 6 bases not matched to a gene. The DNA read from the CDR3 is TGTGCCAGCAGCGCTAGCGGGGTTAGGAATGAG. It translates to CASSASGVRNE. The full CDR3 protein reads CASSASGVRNEQFF.

This clone occurred many times. The read ends 3 residues early relative to the CDR3; the germline J gene fills the gap. The rearrangement links TRBV5-1 to TRBJ2-1; 10 bases fit TRBD1. CDR1 is SGHRS, CDR2 YFSETQ, per germline. CDR3 length: 15 amino acids. J gave up 6 bases and V 2 bases, and 5 bases lay outside the gene matches. The CDR3 region is CASSLGQGVSNEQFF. The CDR3 DNA, read in part, is TGCGCCAGCAGCTTAGGACAGGGGGTCAGCAATGAG. The complete variable domain, with remaining parts taken from reference TRBV5-1 and TRBJ2-1, reads KAGVTQTPRYLIKTRGQQVTLSCSPISGHRSVSWYQQTPGQGLQFLFEYFSETQRNKGNFPGRFSGRQFSNSRSEMNVSTLELGDSALYLCASSLGQGVSNEQFFGPGTRLTVL.

This clone came up many times. The CDR3 end falls 3 residues outside the read, so it is completed with the germline J gene. The V and J genes are TRBV18 and TRBJ2-5; no definite D call. CDR3 size: 14 residues. Trimming took 2 bases from V and 5 from J, leaving 12 bases between them. Germline-derived CDR1 and CDR2 are KGHSH and LQKENI. The part of the CDR3 DNA that was read is TGTGCCAGCTCACCATCGATAAGGGCCGAGACC. It specifies CASSPSIRAET. The entire CDR3 reads CASSPSIRAETQYF.

This clone was seen many times. The read falls 3 residues short of the CDR3 end, and the missing part is taken from the germline J gene. This chain connects TRBV20-1 to TRBJ2-1; D ambiguous. Looked up from germline, CDR1 is DFQATT and CDR2 is SNEGSKA (reference sequence). This CDR3 region has 13 residues. Trimming cost V 6 bases and J 0 bases, with 9 bases left between them. The DNA read from the CDR3 is TGCAGTGCGAGCGAGAGCTCCTACAATGAG. Translated, it gives CSASESSYNE. The full-length CDR3 reads as CSASESSYNEQFF.